The next 8 T cell receptor beta chains were all read from a single sample in a study of blood T cell repertoires in COVID-19. TCRdb keeps only in-frame clones here, not all; method: immunoSEQ multiplex PCR. The sample contains a few hundred thousand clones, approximately 88% of which appear only once. Sequenced material: peripheral blood. These receptors all stem from a woman in her twenties or thirties who had recovered from COVID-19.

The chain couples TRBV29-1 to TRBJ1-1; D might be TRBD1 (6 bases). The CDR3 consists of 12 residues. Deletions cut 4 bases from V and 11 bases from J, with 17 bases between. Germline-derived CDR1 and CDR2 are SQVTM and ANQGSEA. In nucleotides, the CDR3 is TGCAGCGTTGGAGTCTTACAGGGTGGGGCTTTCTTT. This encodes CSVGVLQGGAFF.

This clone was seen a single time. The chain is built from TRBV28 and TRBJ2-7, with a weak D call TRBD1 (6 bases). Trimming took off 7 bases at V and 1 base at J, with 17 bases between the two ends. CDR3 length equals 15 residues. Germline-derived CDR1 and CDR2 are MDHEN and SYDVKM. The CDR3 DNA reads TGTGCCAGCACCGTAGGTACAGGGTATTCCTACGAGCAGTACTTC. Its protein product is CASTVGTGYSYEQYF.

The chain uses TRBV4-3 and TRBJ2-3; D gene uncertain. There are 15 residues in the CDR3. V was trimmed by 1 base and J by 0 bases, leaving 8 bases between them. Per the germline V gene, CDR1 is LGHNA and CDR2 is YSLEER. Written as DNA, the CDR3 is TGCGCCAGCAGCCAAGTTGAGTGGAGCACAGATACGCAGTATTTT. Translated, it gives CASSQVEWSTDTQYF.

V is TRBV4-2 and J is TRBJ2-1; 8 positions match TRBD2. The CDR3 extends over 16 amino acids. CDR1 is LGHNA, CDR2 YNFKEQ, per germline. V shed 4 bases and J 0 bases; nucleotides not matched to a gene: 5. CDR3: CASSLGRGVSYNEQFF. In DNA form, the CDR3 reads TGTGCCAGCAGCCTGGGGCGGGGGGTCTCCTACAATGAGCAGTTCTTC.

The rearrangement uses TRBV5-4 and TRBJ1-2; D unresolved. Germline V gene sequence: CDR1 SGHNT, CDR2 YYREEE (reference sequence). V lost 5 bases and J 5 bases, leaving 4 bases between the germline ends. This CDR3 has 10 amino acids. The CDR3 nucleotides read TGTGCCAGCAGGAGGTATGGCTACACCTTC. This sequence encodes CASRRYGYTF.

J is TRBJ1-5 and V is TRBV27, with 7 bases that match TRBD1. Looked up from germline, CDR1 is MNHEY and CDR2 is SMNVEV (reference sequence). The CDR3 consists of 16 residues. V gave up 6 bases and J gave up 5 bases; unmatched junction bases: 13. The CDR3 DNA follows: TGTGCCAGCAGCCCAAGCGCGGGACAGACCTATCAGCCCCAGCATTTT. Its translation is CASSPSAGQTYQPQHF.

This rearrangement joins TRBV5-1 to TRBJ1-1, with D uncertain. CDR1 SGHRS and CDR2 YFSETQ come from the germline V gene. Trimming pared 2 bases from V and 5 bases from J, leaving 10 bases between. The CDR3 spans 13 residues. This chain's CDR3 is CASSFQRETEAFF. CDR3 coding DNA: TGCGCCAGCAGCTTCCAGCGTGAGACTGAAGCTTTCTTT.

The CDR3 coding sequence is TGTGCCAGCACACTAGACGGTTCCTATAATTCACCCCTCCACTTT. Encoded protein: CASTLDGSYNSPLHF. This chain uses TRBV5-5 with TRBJ1-6; D not certain. V shed 6 bases and J shed 1 base, with 11 bases lying between them. The germline V gene encodes CDR1 SGHKS and CDR2 YYEKEE (reference sequence). This CDR3 spans 15 amino acids. The entire variable domain, with the rest obtained from reference TRBV5-5 and TRBJ1-6, is as follows: DAGVTQSPTHLIKTRGQQVTLRCSPISGHKSVSWYQQVLGQGPQFIFQYYEKEERGRGNFPDRFSARQFPNYSSELNVNALLLGDSALYLCASTLDGSYNSPLHFGNGTRLTVT.